Below are 7 T cell receptor beta chains sequenced from a single sample in a study of blood T cell repertoires in COVID-19. This table comes from immunoSEQ multiplex PCR, and its TCRdb copy is limited to in-frame clones, with some not included. The sample lists about 270,000 clones; 90% were seen once. Sequencing input: PBMCs or T cells enriched from blood (not recorded which). The receptors here all came from a woman in her 30s with acute COVID-19.

The chain carries TRBV11-3 and TRBJ2-7; no clear D. This CDR3 has 14 residues. V dropped 5 bases and J dropped 2 bases, with 13 bases sitting between them. Looked up from germline, CDR1 is SGHNT and CDR2 is YENEEA. The CDR3 nucleotides are TGTGCCAGCAGCCACTCAGACTCACCCTACGAGCAGTACTTC. Translated, it gives CASSHSDSPYEQYF.

This sequence joins TRBV18 and TRBJ1-3; 8 bases are a match to TRBD1. With V trimmed by 1 base and J by 2 bases, 4 bases remained unmatched. This CDR3 region has 16 residues. CDR1 and CDR2 from the germline V gene are KGHSH and LQKENI. CDR3 amino acids: CASSPLGQGTGNTIYF. In DNA form, the CDR3 reads TGTGCCAGCTCACCACTAGGACAGGGAACTGGAAACACCATATATTTT.

J is TRBJ1-5 and V is TRBV4-1, with a weak D call TRBD1 (5 bases). V shed 2 bases and J shed 6 bases, with 20 bases lying between them. CDR1 is MGHRA, CDR2 YSYEKL, per germline. This CDR3 spans 17 amino acids. CDR3 amino acids: CASSQLPREGNSQPQHF. The DNA of the CDR3 is TGCGCCAGCAGCCAACTTCCCAGGGAAGGTAACAGTCAGCCCCAGCATTTT.

The chain carries TRBV5-1 and TRBJ2-2; TRBD2 matches at 12 bases. Trimming cost V 4 bases and J 1 base; bases outside gene matches: 5. Germline V CDR1 and CDR2: SGHRS, YFSETQ. The CDR3 is made up of 17 amino acids. The chain's CDR3 is CASSVGLAGLNTGELFF. CDR3 sequence (DNA): TGCGCCAGCAGCGTCGGACTAGCGGGACTGAACACCGGGGAGCTGTTTTTT. The complete variable domain, with remaining parts taken from reference TRBV5-1 and TRBJ2-2, reads KAGVTQTPRYLIKTRGQQVTLSCSPISGHRSVSWYQQTPGQGLQFLFEYFSETQRNKGNFPGRFSGRQFSNSRSEMNVSTLELGDSALYLCASSVGLAGLNTGELFFGEGSRLTVL.

The rearrangement links TRBV27 to TRBJ1-1, with D hard to call. CDR1 MNHEY and CDR2 SMNVEV come from the germline V gene (reference sequence). This CDR3 contains 14 residues. Trimming left V 3 bases short and J 4 bases short, with 12 bases between. CDR3 bases: TGTGCCAGCAGTTTGAGGGAAATAAGCACTGAAGCTTTCTTT. Its translation is CASSLREISTEAFF.

The rearrangement uses TRBV9 and TRBJ2-7; 12 bases map to TRBD2. Trimming at V came to 0 bases and at J to 6 bases, leaving 7 bases not matched to a gene. This CDR3 contains 16 residues. Per germline, CDR1 SGDLS and CDR2 YYNGEE. The CDR3: CASSVGLAGGPGEQYF. CDR3 sequence (DNA): TGTGCCAGCAGCGTAGGCCTAGCGGGAGGGCCTGGCGAGCAGTACTTC.

There are a few counts of this clone. The CDR3 bases are TGTGCCAGCTCACCACTTCCCCGGGGAGCGGGTGACTACAATGAGCAGTTCTTC. Its protein is CASSPLPRGAGDYNEQFF. This rearrangement joins TRBV18 to TRBJ2-1; the D gene is possibly TRBD2 (6 bases). Germline lookup yields CDR1 KGHSH and CDR2 LQKENI. This CDR3 has 18 amino acids. V lost 1 base and J lost 3, with 19 bases in between.